This TCR beta chain was captured in a study of cytomegalovirus exposure and HLA in healthy donors. Study findings and constraints: Per a prior analysis, the majority of TCR beta V segments were productive roughly 87% or roughly 30% of the time. Common viral pathogens seemed to be connected with several of the most significant clusters, according to a later analysis. In a later analysis, DRB1 alleles had the most associated TCRs; HLA-C alleles the fewest. Cytomegalovirus association was listed for 150 to 200 TCR beta chains.

Notes on this clone: Its antigen is not known.

13 Jbeta primers and 60 Vbeta primers were used for the PCR. Libraries were prepared by immunoSEQ multiplex PCR; TCRdb keeps only in-frame clonotypes and omits some of them. The profile covers under 200,000 clones, with around 68% appearing a single time and less than 1.5% taken by the ten largest. The CDR3 spans 12 residues. The germline CDR1 and CDR2 sequences are MNHEY and SVGAGI. Trimming stripped 4 bases from V and 2 bases from J, with 6 bases between. The sequence came from a man in his fifties in good health and CMV-seronegative. Specimen: PBMCs. V and J are TRBV6-5 and TRBJ2-7; D is undetermined. This CDR3 reads CASSSDTYEQYF. DNA for the CDR3: TGTGCCAGCAGTTCAGATACCTACGAGCAGTACTTC.